This T cell receptor (beta chain) derives from a study of tumor and adjacent non-tumor tissue in lung cancer (dated by TCRdb to 2016 to 2019). General notes on the study: By cancer type, the cohort comprised 12 to 13 adenocarcinoma patients, a couple of squamous cell carcinoma patients and 1 small cell lung cancer patient. Some 30 paired specimens, one tumor and one normal lung sample per patient, were profiled by TCRbeta CDR3 sequencing. A total of 95 million to 150 million productive TCRbeta reads were generated by sequencing, corresponding to an average of around 3.8 million reads per sample. Using bulk TCRbeta repertoires from approximately 15 lung cancer patients, the study set lung tumor tissue side by side with matched distant non-tumor lung tissue. The 15 enrolled patients, of whom around ten were men and 5 were women, were aged roughly 30 to 76 years and were diagnosed with TNM stage I to III disease. The investigation overall reported the following: The sequencing platform is not named in the methods, and unique molecular identifiers are not mentioned. The cohort had only 15 or so patients, and the authors noted that larger samples and more detailed clinical data are needed. A significantly larger cumulative share of the repertoire was made up by the top 100 clones in normal lung than in tumor tissue. Significantly higher TCR diversity (inverse Simpson) was observed in tumor tissue than in normal lung tissue (approximately 430 vs 150, P = 0.0075, Mann-Whitney U test). Younger patients had significantly higher TCR diversity, and higher tumor TCR diversity was associated with shorter overall and disease-free survival. Peripheral blood was not sequenced, so blood TCRbeta repertoires in these lung cancer patients were not examined.

RNA was isolated from bulk unsorted tissue, and RNA quality was assessed with a NanoDrop ND-1000 and an Agilent 2100. For the normal lung samples, distant non-tumor tissue was collected more than 3 cm away from the tumor edge. The donors were newly diagnosed lung cancer patients admitted for thoracic surgery in China from August to November 2014 who had not received prior chemotherapy. Anyone who had undergone radiotherapy or chemotherapy before, or who had another cancer at the same time, was left out of the study. Pieces of surgical tissue measuring about 1-2.1 cm3 were kept in RNAlater solution and held at -80 degrees C until needed. Preparation of the library involved multiplex PCR. The listed sequencing device is Illumina HiSeq 2500. TCRbeta libraries were built by three rounds of nested PCR using primers (Table S4), following protocols modified from ARM-PCR. PCR products of 200-500 bp were gel-excised and purified with the QIAquick gel extraction kit before sequencing. The paper's processing steps were these. Trimmomatic was used to clean the reads, FLASH merged the cleaned reads into complete CDR3 sequences, and MiTCR assigned the sequences to V(D)J germline segments. Clonal diversity was calculated as the inverse Simpson's index using VDJtools. In-frame sequences without a premature stop codon were defined as productive reads. TCRdb reprocessed the public reads (quality trimming at Q25 with fastp, clone calling with MiXCR) and kept in-frame beta chains. Each CDR3 protein appears once, grouped with its most common genes and DNA. These V and J calls are TCRdb output, not the study's own analysis. The sample has approximately 100,000 distinct CDR3 sequences on record, 62% of them singletons. The ten largest account for around a fifth of the sample.

The CDR3 has 15 amino acids, counting the end cysteine and phenylalanine. The DNA shown is the 45-base CDR3, in frame from base 1. Trimming at the junction amounts to 5 bases on V and 4 bases on J, and the germline ends lie 18 bases apart. CDR1 and CDR2 (GTSNPN, SVGIG) derive from the germline V gene (reference sequence). This clonotype was observed a single time. What antigen it recognizes has not been identified. No qualities accompany the bases; no much larger clone lies one base away. On its own, one read is weak support. This receptor was identified in a man in his fifties or sixties with non-small cell lung cancer. Recombination joined TRBV30 with TRBJ2-1; a tentative D match to TRBD2 spans 7 bases. What was sequenced was distant non-tumor lung tissue. The DNA is TGTGCCTGGGGGTGGGGGGGCTTTCGGTACAATGAGCAGTTCTTC. Translated, this gives CAWGWGGFRYNEQFF.